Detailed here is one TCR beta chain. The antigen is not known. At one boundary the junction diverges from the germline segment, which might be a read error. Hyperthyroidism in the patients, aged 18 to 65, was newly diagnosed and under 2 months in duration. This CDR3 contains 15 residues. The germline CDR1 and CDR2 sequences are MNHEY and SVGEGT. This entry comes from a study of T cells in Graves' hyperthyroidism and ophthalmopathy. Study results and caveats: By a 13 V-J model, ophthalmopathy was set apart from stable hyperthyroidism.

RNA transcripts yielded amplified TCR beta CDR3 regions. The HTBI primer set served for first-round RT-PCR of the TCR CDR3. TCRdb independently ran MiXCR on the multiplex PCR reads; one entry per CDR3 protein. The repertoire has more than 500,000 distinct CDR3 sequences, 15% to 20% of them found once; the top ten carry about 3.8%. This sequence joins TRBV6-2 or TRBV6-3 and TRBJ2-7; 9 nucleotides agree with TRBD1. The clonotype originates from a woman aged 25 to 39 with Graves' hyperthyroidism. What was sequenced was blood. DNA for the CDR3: TGTGCCAGCAGCCCGGGGACAGGGATTAGCTACGAGCAGGACTTC. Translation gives CASSPGTGISYEQDF.